The rows below give T cell receptor beta chains drawn from one sample of a study of T cell repertoires in cytomegalovirus infection. TCRdb reprocessed the reads with MiXCR, giving one entry per CDR3 protein. The table lists hundreds of thousands of distinct CDR3 sequences, about 24% of them singletons. The sequenced sample was CD8+ T cells from PBMCs. These receptors all stem from a human donor in good health (CMV status not recorded). Some clones in this sample may be carry-over from other donors' samples. The CDR3 runs from the conserved cysteine through the conserved F or W. A D gene is named only where the DNA matches it firmly. Clone sizes are given selectively: once, few, many, or a class where the clone is expanded.

clone_size: few; v_call: TRBV28; d_call: -; j_call: TRBJ2-3; cdr3_nt: TGTGCCAGCAGTTCCTACATAGACAGGGAGGCAGATACGCAGTATTTT; cdr3_aa: CASSSYIDREADTQYF
clone_size: -; v_call: TRBV29-1; d_call: TRBD1; j_call: TRBJ1-1; cdr3_nt: TGCAGCGTTGACGACAGGGACCTGAACACTGAAGCTTTCTTT; cdr3_aa: CSVDDRDLNTEAFF
clone_size: -; v_call: TRBV12-3/TRBV12-4; d_call: -; j_call: TRBJ2-7; cdr3_nt: TGTGCCAGCAGTTTAGCCTCCCGGACCGAGCTGTACTTC; cdr3_aa: CASSLASRTELYF
clone_size: -; v_call: TRBV20-1; d_call: TRBD1; j_call: TRBJ2-7; cdr3_nt: TGCAGCGCTAGTCGGACAGGGGGCTCCGAGCAGTACTTC; cdr3_aa: CSASRTGGSEQYF
clone_size: -; v_call: TRBV7-6; d_call: TRBD1; j_call: TRBJ2-7; cdr3_nt: TGTGCCAGCAGCGCTTGGGACAGTAAAACCTACGAGCAGTACTTC; cdr3_aa: CASSAWDSKTYEQYF
clone_size: -; v_call: TRBV6-2/TRBV6-3; d_call: TRBD2; j_call: TRBJ2-5; cdr3_nt: TGTGCCAGCAGTTACTGGGCTAGCGGGAGTCAAGAGACCCAGTACTTC; cdr3_aa: CASSYWASGSQETQYF
clone_size: -; v_call: TRBV20-1; d_call: -; j_call: TRBJ2-1; cdr3_nt: TGCAGTGCTAGAAGAAAGTCTTTCAACAATGAGCAGTTCTTC; cdr3_aa: CSARRKSFNNEQFF
clone_size: few; v_call: TRBV7-9; d_call: -; j_call: TRBJ1-4; cdr3_nt: TGTGCCAGCAGGTCGGGACTCCGGTTAGGGGACACTAATGAAAAACTGTTTTTT; cdr3_aa: CASRSGLRLGDTNEKLFF
clone_size: -; v_call: TRBV7-6; d_call: -; j_call: TRBJ1-5; cdr3_nt: TGTGCCAGCAGCTTAGGAGGGAGGAGCAATCAGCCCCAGCGTTTT; cdr3_aa: CASSLGGRSNQPQRF
clone_size: -; v_call: TRBV9; d_call: -; j_call: TRBJ2-3; cdr3_nt: TGTGCCAGCAGCGTAGGGGGTTCGGGTATAGATACGCAGTATTTT; cdr3_aa: CASSVGGSGIDTQYF
clone_size: many; v_call: TRBV7-8; d_call: TRBD2; j_call: TRBJ2-1; cdr3_nt: TGTGCCAGCAGCTTATTAGCGGGGGGACACAATGAGCAGTTCTTC; cdr3_aa: CASSLLAGGHNEQFF
clone_size: -; v_call: TRBV12-5; d_call: TRBD1; j_call: TRBJ1-2; cdr3_nt: TGTGCTAGTGGCCCGACAGGGAGTGGCTACACCTTC; cdr3_aa: CASGPTGSGYTF
clone_size: few; v_call: TRBV28; d_call: -; j_call: TRBJ1-5; cdr3_nt: TGTGCCAGCAGTTTGGGCAGGGGAGGAAAGCCCCAGCATTTT; cdr3_aa: CASSLGRGGKPQHF
clone_size: -; v_call: TRBV7-9; d_call: TRBD2; j_call: TRBJ2-1; cdr3_nt: TGTGCCAGCACCGCAGCGGGGGCCTCCTACAATGAGCAGTTCTTC; cdr3_aa: CASTAAGASYNEQFF
clone_size: -; v_call: TRBV4-1; d_call: TRBD2; j_call: TRBJ2-1; cdr3_nt: TGCGCCAGCAGCCAAGACGGGGGGGCCTCGAATGAGCAGTTCTTC; cdr3_aa: CASSQDGGASNEQFF
clone_size: -; v_call: TRBV19; d_call: -; j_call: TRBJ2-1; cdr3_nt: TGTGCCAGTAGTAAACTACCTCTCGACAATGAGCAGTTCTTC; cdr3_aa: CASSKLPLDNEQFF
clone_size: few; v_call: TRBV6-2/TRBV6-3; d_call: -; j_call: TRBJ2-1; cdr3_nt: TGTGCCAGCAGAGCGACCTACAATGAGCAGTTCTTC; cdr3_aa: CASRATYNEQFF
clone_size: -; v_call: TRBV29-1; d_call: -; j_call: TRBJ2-5; cdr3_nt: TGCAGCGTTGAGGCCAGGGGAGTTCCTTGGTACCAAGAGACCCAGTACTTC; cdr3_aa: CSVEARGVPWYQETQYF
clone_size: many; v_call: TRBV7-9; d_call: TRBD2; j_call: TRBJ2-4; cdr3_nt: TGTGCCAGCAGCCAGGTCGGACTAGCGGGAAACATTCAGTACTTC; cdr3_aa: CASSQVGLAGNIQYF
clone_size: -; v_call: TRBV25-1; d_call: -; j_call: TRBJ2-1; cdr3_nt: TGTGCCAGCAGAGTACACAGCGGTTCGCAGTTCTTC; cdr3_aa: CASRVHSGSQFF
clone_size: -; v_call: TRBV20-1; d_call: TRBD1; j_call: TRBJ1-2; cdr3_nt: TGCAGTGCAGATGCGGGACAGGGTTACTATGGCTACACCTTC; cdr3_aa: CSADAGQGYYGYTF
clone_size: many; v_call: TRBV7-2; d_call: -; j_call: TRBJ2-5; cdr3_nt: TGTGCCAGCAGCTTAGGGGTAGCTTCGTACCAAGAGACCCAGTACTTC; cdr3_aa: CASSLGVASYQETQYF
clone_size: -; v_call: TRBV13; d_call: -; j_call: TRBJ2-6; cdr3_nt: TGTGCCAGCAGCTTGGGGACCGAGAGCTCTGGGGCCAACGTCCTGACTTTC; cdr3_aa: CASSLGTESSGANVLTF
clone_size: -; v_call: TRBV28; d_call: TRBD2; j_call: TRBJ2-1; cdr3_nt: TGTGCCAGCAGTTTCCCTAGTATAGCGGGGGGGCCCGGTAGCTCCTACAATGAGCAGTTCTTC; cdr3_aa: CASSFPSIAGGPGSSYNEQFF
clone_size: -; v_call: TRBV2; d_call: TRBD2; j_call: TRBJ2-3; cdr3_nt: TGTGCCATTCCAAGGGTGCTAGCGGGGAGCACAGATACGCAGTATTTT; cdr3_aa: CAIPRVLAGSTDTQYF
clone_size: -; v_call: TRBV25-1; d_call: -; j_call: TRBJ1-2; cdr3_nt: TGTGCCAGCAGTGAAATGGGAGCTAACTATGGCTACACCTTC; cdr3_aa: CASSEMGANYGYTF
clone_size: few; v_call: TRBV6-1; d_call: -; j_call: TRBJ2-2; cdr3_nt: TGTGCCAGCAGTGAAGTGAAGAACGGGGAGCTGTTTTTT; cdr3_aa: CASSEVKNGELFF
clone_size: many; v_call: TRBV4-2; d_call: -; j_call: TRBJ1-2; cdr3_nt: TGTGCCAGCAGCCAAGCTAGCGGCTACACCTTC; cdr3_aa: CASSQASGYTF
clone_size: -; v_call: TRBV28; d_call: -; j_call: TRBJ1-1; cdr3_nt: TGTGCCAGCAGCGTATCTAAACACATAATGAACACTGAAGCTTTCTTT; cdr3_aa: CASSVSKHIMNTEAFF
clone_size: -; v_call: TRBV29-1; d_call: -; j_call: TRBJ1-2; cdr3_nt: TGCAGCGTTGAAGAACGGGGTCACGGGTATGGCTACACCTTC; cdr3_aa: CSVEERGHGYGYTF
clone_size: -; v_call: TRBV12-3/TRBV12-4; d_call: -; j_call: TRBJ2-7; cdr3_nt: TGTGCCAGCAGTTTTTCGGTCTACGAGCAGTACTTC; cdr3_aa: CASSFSVYEQYF
clone_size: many; v_call: TRBV7-2; d_call: TRBD1; j_call: TRBJ2-1; cdr3_nt: TGTGCCAGCAGCTTAGGACCGTACGGCTTAGCCGGGACAGGCGGACACAATGAGCAGTTCTTC; cdr3_aa: CASSLGPYGLAGTGGHNEQFF
clone_size: -; v_call: TRBV20-1; d_call: TRBD2; j_call: TRBJ2-1; cdr3_nt: TGCAGTGCTCGACTAGCGGGGGGCCTTACCTATTCCTACAATGAGCAGTTCTTC; cdr3_aa: CSARLAGGLTYSYNEQFF
clone_size: once; v_call: TRBV11-3; d_call: TRBD2; j_call: TRBJ2-3; cdr3_nt: TGTGCCAGCAGCCCCGGGACTAGCAAGCACACAGATACGCAGTATTTT; cdr3_aa: CASSPGTSKHTDTQYF
clone_size: -; v_call: TRBV13; d_call: -; j_call: TRBJ2-7; cdr3_nt: TGTGCCAGCAGCTTAGGTGGGTTCGAGCAGTACTTC; cdr3_aa: CASSLGGFEQYF
clone_size: once; v_call: TRBV28; d_call: -; j_call: TRBJ1-5; cdr3_nt: TGTGCCAGCAGTTCCCTTCGTGCGGTTCGGCCCCAGCATTTT; cdr3_aa: CASSSLRAVRPQHF
clone_size: -; v_call: TRBV7-2; d_call: -; j_call: TRBJ2-2; cdr3_nt: TGTGCCAGCAGCTTCGCAGGGGCCGGGGAGCTGTTTTTT; cdr3_aa: CASSFAGAGELFF
clone_size: -; v_call: TRBV29-1; d_call: TRBD1; j_call: TRBJ2-5; cdr3_nt: TGCAGCGTTGTCCAGGGGGTGGAAGAGACCCAGTACTTC; cdr3_aa: CSVVQGVEETQYF
clone_size: many; v_call: TRBV7-9; d_call: TRBD2; j_call: TRBJ2-1; cdr3_nt: TGTGCCAGCAGCGAAGCGGGGGGCCAGTACAATGAGCAGTTCTTC; cdr3_aa: CASSEAGGQYNEQFF
clone_size: -; v_call: TRBV10-3; d_call: TRBD2; j_call: TRBJ2-5; cdr3_nt: TGTGCCATCAGTGATCCGGGCCTAGCGGGGGGTCCGGGAGAGACCCAGTACTTC; cdr3_aa: CAISDPGLAGGPGETQYF
clone_size: -; v_call: TRBV28; d_call: -; j_call: TRBJ2-3; cdr3_nt: TGTGCCAGCATAGGGGGGGTAGAGACAGATACGCAGTATTTT; cdr3_aa: CASIGGVETDTQYF
clone_size: -; v_call: TRBV29-1; d_call: TRBD1; j_call: TRBJ1-2; cdr3_nt: TGCAGCGGATCGGGACAGGGGTTCTATGGCTACACCTTC; cdr3_aa: CSGSGQGFYGYTF
clone_size: few; v_call: TRBV20-1; d_call: TRBD2; j_call: TRBJ2-7; cdr3_nt: TGCAGTGCTAGGCCTTCGGGGGGTACGTACGAGCAGTACTTC; cdr3_aa: CSARPSGGTYEQYF
clone_size: many; v_call: TRBV7-8; d_call: TRBD1; j_call: TRBJ1-5; cdr3_nt: TGTGCCAGCACCGAGACAGGGGATAGCAATCAGCCCCAGCATTTT; cdr3_aa: CASTETGDSNQPQHF
clone_size: -; v_call: TRBV6-6; d_call: -; j_call: TRBJ1-1; cdr3_nt: TGTGCCAGCAGTTACCCACAGCTGAACACTGAAGCTTTCTTT; cdr3_aa: CASSYPQLNTEAFF